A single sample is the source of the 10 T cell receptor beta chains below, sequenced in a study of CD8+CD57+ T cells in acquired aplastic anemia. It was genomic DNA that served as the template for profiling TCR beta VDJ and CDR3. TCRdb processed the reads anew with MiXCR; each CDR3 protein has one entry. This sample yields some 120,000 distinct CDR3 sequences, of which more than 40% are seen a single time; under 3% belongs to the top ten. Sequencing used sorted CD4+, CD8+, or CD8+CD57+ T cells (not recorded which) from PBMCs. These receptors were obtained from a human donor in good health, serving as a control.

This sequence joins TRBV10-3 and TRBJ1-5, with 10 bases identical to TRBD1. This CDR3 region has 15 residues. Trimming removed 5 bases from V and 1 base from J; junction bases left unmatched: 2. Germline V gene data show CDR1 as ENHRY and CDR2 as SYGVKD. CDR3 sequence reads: CAISPGQGSNQPQHF. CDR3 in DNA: TGTGCCATCAGTCCGGGACAGGGGAGCAATCAGCCCCAGCATTTT.

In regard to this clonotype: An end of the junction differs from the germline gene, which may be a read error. CDR3 amino acids: CASSLDQGAEQFF. CDR3 nucleotide sequence: TGTGCCAGCAGTTTAGACCAGGGGGCTGAGCAGTTCTTC. The chain is built from TRBV7-2 and TRBJ2-1, with TRBD1 matching over 8 bases. The germline V gene has CDR1 SGHTA and CDR2 FQGNSA. The CDR3 runs to 13 residues.

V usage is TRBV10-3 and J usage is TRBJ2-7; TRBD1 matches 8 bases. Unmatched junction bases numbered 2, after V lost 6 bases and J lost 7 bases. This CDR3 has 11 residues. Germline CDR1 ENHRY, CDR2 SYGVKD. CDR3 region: CAIRTGAEQYF. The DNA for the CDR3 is TGTGCCATCAGGACAGGGGCTGAGCAGTACTTC.

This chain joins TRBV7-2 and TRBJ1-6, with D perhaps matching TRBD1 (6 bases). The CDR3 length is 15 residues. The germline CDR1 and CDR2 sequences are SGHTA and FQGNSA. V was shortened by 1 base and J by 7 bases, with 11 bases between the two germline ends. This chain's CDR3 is CASSLVGGPNSPLHF. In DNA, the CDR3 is TGTGCCAGCAGCTTAGTTGGGGGCCCCAATTCACCCCTCCACTTT.

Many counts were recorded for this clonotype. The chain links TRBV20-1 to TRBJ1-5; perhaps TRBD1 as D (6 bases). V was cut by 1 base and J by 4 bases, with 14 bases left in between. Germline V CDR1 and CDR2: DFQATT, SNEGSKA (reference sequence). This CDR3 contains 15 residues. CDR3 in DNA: TGCAGTGCTAGAGCGGGCAGGGGTTTAAATCAGCCCCAGCATTTT. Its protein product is CSARAGRGLNQPQHF.

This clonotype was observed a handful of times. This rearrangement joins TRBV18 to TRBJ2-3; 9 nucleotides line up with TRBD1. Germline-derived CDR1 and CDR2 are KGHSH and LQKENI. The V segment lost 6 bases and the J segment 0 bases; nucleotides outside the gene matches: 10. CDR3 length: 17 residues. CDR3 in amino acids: CASSDIRQGVSTDTQYF. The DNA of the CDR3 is TGTGCCAGCTCTGACATTCGACAGGGGGTAAGCACAGATACGCAGTATTTT.

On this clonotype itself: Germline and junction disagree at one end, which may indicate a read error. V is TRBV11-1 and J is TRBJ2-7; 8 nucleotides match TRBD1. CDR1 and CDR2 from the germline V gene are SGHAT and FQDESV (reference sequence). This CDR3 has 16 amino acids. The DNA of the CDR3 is TGTGCCTGCAGTCCCCCGGCTGGGACAGGCACAGATGAGCAGTACTTC. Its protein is CACSPPAGTGTDEQYF.

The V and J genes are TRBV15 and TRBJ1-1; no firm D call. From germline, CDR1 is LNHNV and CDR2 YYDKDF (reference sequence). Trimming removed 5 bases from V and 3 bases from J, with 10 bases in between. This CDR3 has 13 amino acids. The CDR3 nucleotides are TGTGCCACCAGCTACGGAGGGTACACTGAAGCTTTCTTT. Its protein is CATSYGGYTEAFF.

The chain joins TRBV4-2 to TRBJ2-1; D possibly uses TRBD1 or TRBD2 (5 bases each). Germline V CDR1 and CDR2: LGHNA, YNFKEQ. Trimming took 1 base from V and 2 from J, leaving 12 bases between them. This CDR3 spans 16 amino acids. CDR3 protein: CASSQAGTSTYNEQFF. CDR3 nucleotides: TGTGCCAGCAGCCAAGCAGGGACGAGTACCTACAATGAGCAGTTCTTC.

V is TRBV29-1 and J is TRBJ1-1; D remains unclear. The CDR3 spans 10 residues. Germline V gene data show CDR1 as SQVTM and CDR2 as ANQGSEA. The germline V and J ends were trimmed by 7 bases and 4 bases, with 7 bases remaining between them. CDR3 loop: CSAYGTEAFF. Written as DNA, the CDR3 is TGCAGCGCGTACGGCACTGAAGCTTTCTTT. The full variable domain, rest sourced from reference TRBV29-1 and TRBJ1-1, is SAVISQKPSRDICQRGTSLTIQCQVDSQVTMMFWYRQQPGQSLTLIATANQGSEATYESGFVIDKFPISRPNLTFSTLTVSNMSPEDSSIYLCSAYGTEAFFGQGTRLTVV.